This TCR beta chain was recorded in a study of monozygotic twins with cystic fibrosis. Study findings and constraints: Median Simpson clonality of approximately 0.0088 suggested naive T cells predominated. J usage was most co-twin-similar in 8 of 16 pairs, V in 13.

Details on this clone: The antigen is unknown.

The CDR3 is 14 residues long. Germline V gene sequence: CDR1 SGHRS, CDR2 YFSETQ. J gave up 4 bases and V 4 bases, and 4 bases lay outside the gene matches. Only in-frame clones appear in the TCRdb table, and some are missing; sequencing was by immunoSEQ multiplex PCR. Among around 10,000 clones listed, over 99% were seen once. The chain has TRBV5-1 and TRBJ1-3; 8 positions match TRBD1. The clonotype comes from a man aged 18-30 years with cystic fibrosis. The sequenced sample was blood. CDR3 protein: CASSRTGGGNTIYF. In nucleotides, the CDR3 is TGCGCCAGCAGCAGAACAGGGGGAGGAAACACCATATATTTT.